What follows are 15 T cell receptor beta chains derived from one specimen sequenced in a study of memory CD4+ T cells and cytomegalovirus serostatus. The sort gate was single viable CD3+CD4+CD8-CD45RO+ cells for memory CD4+ T cells. Sequencing was performed with immunoSEQ multiplex PCR; in TCRdb, only in-frame clones are kept and a portion is missing. The sample has under 35,000 clones, about 80% seen once. Input material: memory CD4+ T cells from blood. These receptors originate from an adult in good health and CMV-seronegative. Some clones in this sample may be carry-over from other donors' samples.

This clone was detected only a few times. The J gene is TRBJ2-1, the V gene TRBV11-2, with TRBD2 matching over 15 bases. V shed 5 bases, J shed 9 bases, and the junction held 8 bases outside the gene matches. The CDR3 is 16 residues long. Per germline, CDR1 SGHAT and CDR2 FQNNGV. Written as DNA, the CDR3 is TGTGCCAGCAGCCCGGGACTAGCGGGGGGCAGGGGTGAGCAGTTCTTC. Amino acid sequence: CASSPGLAGGRGEQFF. Full variable domain (rest looked up from reference TRBV11-2 and TRBJ2-1): EAGVAQSPRYKIIEKRQSVAFWCNPISGHATLYWYQQILGQGPKLLIQFQNNGVVDDSQLPKDRFSAERLKGVDSTLKIQPAKLEDSAVYLCASSPGLAGGRGEQFFGPGTRLTVL.

This CDR3 is CASSLSGGTQHF. The CDR3 coding sequence is TGTGCCAGCAGTTTATCTGGGGGGACCCAGCATTTT. The chain recombines TRBV28 with TRBJ1-5, with D possibly TRBD1 on 5 matching bases. This CDR3 region has 12 residues. Germline-derived CDR1 and CDR2 are MDHEN and SYDVKM. V was trimmed by 1 base and J by 11 bases, leaving 9 bases between them.

Only one count was recorded for this clone. The chain links TRBV9 to TRBJ1-4; D uncertain. Germline lookup yields CDR1 SGDLS and CDR2 YYNGEE. This CDR3 contains 15 residues. V was clipped by 3 bases and J by 0 bases, with 9 bases between them. This CDR3 reads CASSETVATNEKLFF. CDR3 DNA: TGTGCCAGCAGCGAAACGGTAGCAACTAATGAAAAACTGTTTTTT.

The gene calls are TRBV6-9 and TRBJ1-4; D gene uncertain. Germline V CDR1 and CDR2: MNHGY, SVAAGI. V was cut by 3 bases and J by 4 bases, with 6 bases left in between. The CDR3 has 13 amino acids. The CDR3 is CASSYSLNEKLFF. In nucleotides, the CDR3 is TGTGCCAGCAGTTACAGCCTTAATGAAAAACTGTTTTTT.

The chain uses TRBV6-1 and TRBJ1-5; D may be TRBD1 (6 bases). The CDR3 covers 15 residues. The V gene lost 3 bases and the J gene lost 3 bases, with 12 bases spanning the gap. Germline-derived CDR1 and CDR2 are MNHNS and SASEGT. The CDR3 nucleotides read TGTGCCAGCAGTGACCAGGGGACGGTCAATCAGCCCCAGCATTTT. This codes for CASSDQGTVNQPQHF.

Worth noting for this clone: Germline and junction disagree at one end, which may indicate a read error. The chain recombines TRBV7-7 with TRBJ2-5, with 8 bases fitting TRBD2. The CDR3 loop spans 16 amino acids. Germline V gene lookup returns CDR1 SSHAT and CDR2 FNYEAQ (reference sequence). In DNA form, the CDR3 reads TGTGCTAGCAGCTTAGGTTTCAGCGGGGGCCAAGAGACCCAGTACTTC. It codes for CASSLGFSGGQETQYF.

The chain couples TRBV5-6 to TRBJ2-5, with TRBD1 matching over 9 bases. Germline V gene data show CDR1 as SGHDT and CDR2 as YYEEEE. This CDR3 spans 13 amino acids. Unmatched junction bases numbered 4, after V lost 5 bases and J lost 5 bases. The CDR3 DNA is TGTGCCAGCAGGGGGACAGGGCGGGAGACCCAGTACTTC. Its translation is CASRGTGRETQYF.

In DNA, the CDR3 is TGCGCCAGCAGCCAAGATGGCTACGGCCAAGAGACCCAGTACTTC. Residues: CASSQDGYGQETQYF. V and J are TRBV4-1 and TRBJ2-5; D is unclear. The V and J ends lost 0 bases and 1 base respectively, with 9 bases between them. CDR1 is MGHRA and CDR2 is YSYEKL in the germline V gene. This CDR3 region has 15 residues.

The chain combines TRBV10-3 with TRBJ1-1; D may be TRBD1 (5 bases). Trimming cost V 4 bases and J 1 base, with 13 bases left between them. This CDR3 comprises 15 residues. Germline V gene lookup returns CDR1 ENHRY and CDR2 SYGVKD. CDR3 loop: CAISGGAGRNTEAFF. CDR3 coding DNA: TGTGCCATCAGTGGTGGGGCAGGTCGGAACACTGAAGCTTTCTTT.

This chain joins TRBV2 and TRBJ1-1, with D hard to call. V was clipped by 1 base and J by 6 bases, with 9 bases between them. CDR1 and CDR2 from the germline V gene are SNHLY and FYNNEI. CDR3 length equals 13 residues. The CDR3 coding sequence is TGTGCCAGCAGTGAAGGACGTTTCGCTGAAGCTTTCTTT. This encodes CASSEGRFAEAFF.

This chain uses TRBV5-1 with TRBJ2-5; TRBD2 agrees at 7 bases. V lost 3 bases to trimming and J lost 6 bases; unmatched junction nucleotides: 5. The CDR3 consists of 13 residues. Germline V gene sequence: CDR1 SGHRS, CDR2 YFSETQ. CDR3 in amino acids: CASSSREGQTQYF. The CDR3 coding sequence is TGCGCCAGCAGCTCCAGGGAGGGACAGACCCAGTACTTC.

By proportion, this clone is medium-sized (0.01 to 0.1%). The rearrangement uses TRBV30 and TRBJ1-2; 7 bases are a match to TRBD1. With 1 base clipped from V and 13 bases from J, the junction kept 9 bases outside the gene matches. Germline CDR1 GTSNPN, CDR2 SVGIG (reference sequence). This CDR3 contains 12 residues. The CDR3 DNA sequence: TGTGCCTGGAGTGGAGACAGGGAAGCCTCCACCTTC. Translating gives CAWSGDREASTF. Full variable domain (outside the CDR3, taken from reference TRBV30 and TRBJ1-2): SQTIHQWPATLVQPVGSPLSLECTVEGTSNPNLYWYRQAAGRGLQLLFYSVGIGQISSEVPQNLSASRPQDRQFILSSKKLLLSDSGFYLCAWSGDREASTFGSGTRLTVV.

This clone was detected only a few times. This rearrangement joins TRBV10-3 to TRBJ1-3, with D perhaps matching TRBD1 (5 bases). The V end lost 0 bases, the J end lost 2 bases, and 8 bases lay between the germline ends. The germline V gene has CDR1 ENHRY and CDR2 SYGVKD. The CDR3 sequence is 15 residues long. DNA for the CDR3: TGTGCCATCAGTGAGTCCTCAGGGCCTGGAAACACCATATATTTT. Amino acid sequence: CAISESSGPGNTIYF.

The chain couples TRBV2 to TRBJ2-7; D ambiguous. The CDR3 extends over 13 amino acids. Looked up from germline, CDR1 is SNHLY and CDR2 is FYNNEI. The V and J ends lost 7 bases and 2 bases respectively, with 12 bases between them. The CDR3 region has the DNA TGTGCCAGCAACTTCAACCAAGCCTACGAGCAGTACTTC. It codes for CASNFNQAYEQYF.

This clone was seen just once. The chain has TRBV30 and TRBJ1-2, with unresolved D. Germline loops: CDR1 GTSNPN, CDR2 SVGIG (reference sequence). V lost 5 bases and J 4 bases, leaving 8 bases between the germline ends. The CDR3 runs to 11 residues. The CDR3 DNA reads TGTGCCTGGGGAGAGGGCTATGGCTACACCTTC. Translating gives CAWGEGYGYTF.